This is a list of T cell receptor beta chains from one sample in a study of OX40 agonist ivuxolimab in advanced cancers. TCRdb's table, derived via immunoSEQ multiplex PCR, lists solely in-frame clones and lacks some. The table includes around 93,000 clones, approximately 87% detected once. Sequencing was performed on CD4+ or CD8+ T cells sorted from blood, taken in a trial of the OX40 agonist ivuxolimab. All receptors derive from an adult with an advanced solid tumor such as melanoma, head and neck, liver or kidney cancer. CDR3s leave out the opening cysteine and the closing phenylalanine or tryptophan. Fields, in order: D gene, clone size, J gene, V gene, CDR3 protein. D genes are given only for firm matches. Clone sizes are given selectively: once, few, many, or a class where the clone is expanded.

-	few	TRBJ2-7	TRBV29-1	SVSKRGDSGEQY
TRBD1	-	TRBJ1-1	TRBV9	ASSTSGTAAEAF
-	-	TRBJ1-2	TRBV10-1	ASSEMGYGYT
TRBD1	once	TRBJ1-2	TRBV25-1	ASSEPRDSLYGYT
TRBD1	-	TRBJ2-7	TRBV6-5	ASSSPGQGAYEQY
-	-	TRBJ1-6	TRBV6-6	ASSQSSTAYNSPLH
TRBD1	-	TRBJ2-5	TRBV9	ASSVRDRDQETQY
-	-	TRBJ1-2	TRBV21-1	ASSKDGLNYGYT
TRBD2	once	TRBJ2-3	TRBV7-3	ASSLRPSGASTDTQY
-	-	TRBJ2-6	TRBV28	ASSFGGPMGANVLT
TRBD1	-	TRBJ1-4	TRBV4-2	ASSLDRGEEKLF
-	-	TRBJ2-7	TRBV7-9	ASSSPGGSYEQY
TRBD1	-	TRBJ2-7	TRBV7-2	ASSLNIGGQGPYEQY
TRBD2	-	TRBJ2-7	TRBV25-1	ASSEPLASGGTYEQY
TRBD1	-	TRBJ2-7	TRBV4-3	ASSQDRRGRQY
TRBD1	-	TRBJ1-6	TRBV27	ASSEGTGQSVNSPLH
TRBD1	-	TRBJ2-2	TRBV18	ASSPPTGANTGELF
-	-	TRBJ2-6	TRBV7-9	ASSLLGANVLT
-	-	TRBJ2-7	TRBV20-1	SADFSYEQY
TRBD1	-	TRBJ2-3	TRBV2	ASSAGRGRDTQY
TRBD2	-	TRBJ2-3	TRBV28	ASRPPGQGVTSGGVSVTQY
-	-	TRBJ2-5	TRBV30	AWGLGVTQETQY
-	-	TRBJ2-3	TRBV14	ASSHADTQY
-	-	TRBJ2-7	TRBV7-2	ASSLEELPLEQY
-	-	TRBJ2-3	TRBV4-2	ASSQVTDTQY
-	-	TRBJ1-5	TRBV5-6	ASSQRGTGYQPQH
-	-	TRBJ2-7	TRBV5-4	ASSGRERGTYEQY
-	-	TRBJ2-7	TRBV27	ASSSYGYEQY
-	many	TRBJ1-2	TRBV6-1	ASAMGAPTNYGYT
-	few	TRBJ2-4	TRBV7-2	ASSTQGGGVKNIQY
TRBD2	-	TRBJ2-1	TRBV10-1	ASTAGGMDEQF
-	-	TRBJ2-1	TRBV5-5	ASSLRGSNLHNEQF
TRBD1	-	TRBJ1-6	TRBV7-8	ASSLGGQGRPSSYNSPLH
-	-	TRBJ2-7	TRBV15	AASRDLRGFYEQY
TRBD1	-	TRBJ1-5	TRBV11-1	ASSFGDRGRNQPQH
-	once	TRBJ2-5	TRBV7-9	ASSLEQGDGKRETQY
-	-	TRBJ1-6	TRBV30	AMRYSYNSPLH
TRBD1	-	TRBJ2-4	TRBV10-1	ASSESGTGAKNIQY
-	-	TRBJ2-3	TRBV6-1	ASSEDTRRTDTQY